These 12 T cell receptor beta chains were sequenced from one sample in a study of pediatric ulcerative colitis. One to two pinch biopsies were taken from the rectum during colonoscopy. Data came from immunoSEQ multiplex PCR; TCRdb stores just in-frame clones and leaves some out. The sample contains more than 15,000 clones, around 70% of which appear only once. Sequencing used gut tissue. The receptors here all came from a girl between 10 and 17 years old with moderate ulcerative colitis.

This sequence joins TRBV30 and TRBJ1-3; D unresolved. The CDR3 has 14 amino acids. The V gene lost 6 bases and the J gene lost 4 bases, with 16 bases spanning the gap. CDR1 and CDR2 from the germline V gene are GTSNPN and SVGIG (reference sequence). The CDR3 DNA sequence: TGTGCCTGCCCGGCGAGTACATTAGGAAACACCATATATTTT. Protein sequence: CACPASTLGNTIYF.

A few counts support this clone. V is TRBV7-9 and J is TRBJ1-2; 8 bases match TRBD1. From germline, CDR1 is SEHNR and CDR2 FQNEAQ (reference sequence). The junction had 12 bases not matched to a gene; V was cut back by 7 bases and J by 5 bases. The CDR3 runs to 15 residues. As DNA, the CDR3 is TGTGCCAGCACCTATTTGACAGGGGCCGAATATGGCTACACCTTC. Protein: CASTYLTGAEYGYTF. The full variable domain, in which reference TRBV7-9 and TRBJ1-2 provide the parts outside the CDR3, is DTGVSQNPRHKITKRGQNVTFRCDPISEHNRLYWYRQTLGQGPEFLTYFQNEAQLEKSRLLSDRFSAERPKGSFSTLEIQRTEQGDSAMYLCASTYLTGAEYGYTFGSGTRLTVV.

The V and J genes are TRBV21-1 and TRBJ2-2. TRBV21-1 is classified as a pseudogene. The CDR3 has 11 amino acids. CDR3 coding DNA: TGTGCCAGCAGCAAAGAAAGGGAGCTGTTTTTT. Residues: CASSKERELFF.

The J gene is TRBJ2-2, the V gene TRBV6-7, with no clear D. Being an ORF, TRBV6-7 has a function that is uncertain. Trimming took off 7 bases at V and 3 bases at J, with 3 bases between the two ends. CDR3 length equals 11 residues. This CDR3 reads CASNYTGELFF. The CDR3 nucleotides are TGTGCCAGCAACTACACCGGGGAGCTGTTTTTT.

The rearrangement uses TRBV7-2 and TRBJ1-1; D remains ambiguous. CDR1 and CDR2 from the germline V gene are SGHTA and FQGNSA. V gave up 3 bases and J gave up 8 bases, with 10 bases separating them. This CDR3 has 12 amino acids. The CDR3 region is CASSLTRGEAFF. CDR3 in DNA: TGTGCCAGCAGCTTGACCCGAGGGGAAGCTTTCTTT.

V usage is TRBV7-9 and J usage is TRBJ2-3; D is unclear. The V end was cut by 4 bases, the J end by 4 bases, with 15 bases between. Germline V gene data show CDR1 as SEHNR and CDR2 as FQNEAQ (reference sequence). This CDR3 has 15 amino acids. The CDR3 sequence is CASSSWLIAADTQYF. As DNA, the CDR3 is TGTGCCAGCAGCTCCTGGTTGATAGCCGCAGATACGCAGTATTTT.

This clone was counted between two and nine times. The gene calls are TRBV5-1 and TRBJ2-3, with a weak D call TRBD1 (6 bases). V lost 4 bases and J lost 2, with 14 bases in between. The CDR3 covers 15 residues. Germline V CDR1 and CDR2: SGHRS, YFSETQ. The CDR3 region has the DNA TGCGCCAGCAGCCCAGGGGACACATACACAGATACGCAGTATTTT. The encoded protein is CASSPGDTYTDTQYF. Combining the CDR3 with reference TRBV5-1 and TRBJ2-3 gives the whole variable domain KAGVTQTPRYLIKTRGQQVTLSCSPISGHRSVSWYQQTPGQGLQFLFEYFSETQRNKGNFPGRFSGRQFSNSRSEMNVSTLELGDSALYLCASSPGDTYTDTQYFGPGTRLTVL.

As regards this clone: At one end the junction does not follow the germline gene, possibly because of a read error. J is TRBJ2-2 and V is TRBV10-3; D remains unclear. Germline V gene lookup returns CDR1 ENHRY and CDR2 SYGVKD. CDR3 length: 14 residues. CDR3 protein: CASSYDRVYRELFF. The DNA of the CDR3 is TGTGCCAGCAGTTACGACCGGGTTTACAGGGAGCTGTTTTTT.

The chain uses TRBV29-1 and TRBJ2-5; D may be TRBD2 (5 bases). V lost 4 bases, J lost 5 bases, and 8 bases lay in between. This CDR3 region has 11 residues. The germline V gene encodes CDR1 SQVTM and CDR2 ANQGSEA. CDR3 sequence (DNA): TGCAGCGTTGTACGAGGGGAGACCCAGTACTTC. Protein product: CSVVRGETQYF. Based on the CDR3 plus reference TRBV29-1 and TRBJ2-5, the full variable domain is SAVISQKPSRDICQRGTSLTIQCQVDSQVTMMFWYRQQPGQSLTLIATANQGSEATYESGFVIDKFPISRPNLTFSTLTVSNMSPEDSSIYLCSVVRGETQYFGPGTRLLVL.

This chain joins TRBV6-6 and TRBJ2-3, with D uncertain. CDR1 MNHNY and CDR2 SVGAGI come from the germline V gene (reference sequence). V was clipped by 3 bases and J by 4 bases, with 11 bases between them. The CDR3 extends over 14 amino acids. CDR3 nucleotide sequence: TGTGCCAGCAGTTATCCGGGTACGCCAGATACGCAGTATTTT. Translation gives CASSYPGTPDTQYF.

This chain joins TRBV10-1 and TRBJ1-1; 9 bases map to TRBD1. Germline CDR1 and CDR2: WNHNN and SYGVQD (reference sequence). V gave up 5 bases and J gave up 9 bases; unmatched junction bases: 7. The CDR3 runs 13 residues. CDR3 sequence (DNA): TGCGCCAGCAGTATGACAGGGGGGGGACAAGCTTTCTTT. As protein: CASSMTGGGQAFF.

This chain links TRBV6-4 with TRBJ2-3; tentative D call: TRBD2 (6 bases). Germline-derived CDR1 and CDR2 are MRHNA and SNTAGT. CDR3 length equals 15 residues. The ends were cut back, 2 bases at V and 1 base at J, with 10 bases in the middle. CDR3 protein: CASSDAAGRTDTQYF. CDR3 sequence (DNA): TGTGCCAGCAGTGACGCGGCGGGGCGCACAGATACGCAGTATTTT.